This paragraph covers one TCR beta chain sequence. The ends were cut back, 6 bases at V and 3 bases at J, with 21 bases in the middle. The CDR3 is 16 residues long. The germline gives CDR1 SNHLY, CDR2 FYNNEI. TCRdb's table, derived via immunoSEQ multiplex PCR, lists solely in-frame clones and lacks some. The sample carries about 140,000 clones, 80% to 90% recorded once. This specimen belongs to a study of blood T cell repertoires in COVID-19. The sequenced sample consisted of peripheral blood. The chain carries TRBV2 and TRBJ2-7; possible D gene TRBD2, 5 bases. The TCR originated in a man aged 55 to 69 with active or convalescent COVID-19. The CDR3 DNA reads TGTGCCAGCAGGGAAACGCTTCTGCGGGCCGACTACGAGCAGTACTTC. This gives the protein CASRETLLRADYEQYF.